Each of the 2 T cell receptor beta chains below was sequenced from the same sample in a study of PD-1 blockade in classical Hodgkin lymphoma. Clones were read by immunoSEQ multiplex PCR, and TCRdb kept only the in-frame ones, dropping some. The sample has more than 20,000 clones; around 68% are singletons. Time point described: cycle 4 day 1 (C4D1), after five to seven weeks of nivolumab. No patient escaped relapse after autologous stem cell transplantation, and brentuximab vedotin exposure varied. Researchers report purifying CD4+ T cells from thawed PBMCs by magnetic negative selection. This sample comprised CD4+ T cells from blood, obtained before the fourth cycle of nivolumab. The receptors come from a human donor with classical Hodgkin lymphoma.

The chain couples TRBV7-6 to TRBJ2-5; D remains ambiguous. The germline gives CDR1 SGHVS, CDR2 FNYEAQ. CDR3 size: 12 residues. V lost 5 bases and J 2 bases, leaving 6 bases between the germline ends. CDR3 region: CASSTVQETQYF. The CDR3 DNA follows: TGTGCCAGCAGCACGGTTCAAGAGACCCAGTACTTC.

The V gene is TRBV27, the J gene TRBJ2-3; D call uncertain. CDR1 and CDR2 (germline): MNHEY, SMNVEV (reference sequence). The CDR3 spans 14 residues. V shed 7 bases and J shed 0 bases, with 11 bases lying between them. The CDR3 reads CASNPLASTDTQYF. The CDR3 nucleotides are TGTGCCAGCAACCCTTTAGCTAGCACAGATACGCAGTATTTT.